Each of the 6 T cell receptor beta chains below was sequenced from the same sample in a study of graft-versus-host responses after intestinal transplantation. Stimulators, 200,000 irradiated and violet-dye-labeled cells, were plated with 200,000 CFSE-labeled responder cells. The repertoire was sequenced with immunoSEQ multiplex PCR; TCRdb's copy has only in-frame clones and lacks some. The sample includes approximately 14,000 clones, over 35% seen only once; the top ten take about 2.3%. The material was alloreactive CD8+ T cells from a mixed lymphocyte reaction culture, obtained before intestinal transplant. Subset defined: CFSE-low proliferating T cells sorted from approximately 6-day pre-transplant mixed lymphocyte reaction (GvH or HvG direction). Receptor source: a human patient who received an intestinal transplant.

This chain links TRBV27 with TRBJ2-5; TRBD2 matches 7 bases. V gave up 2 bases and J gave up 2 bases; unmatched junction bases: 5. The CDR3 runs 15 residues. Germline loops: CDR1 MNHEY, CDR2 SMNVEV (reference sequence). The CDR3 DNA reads TGTGCCAGCAGTTTAAGCGGGGCTGCTCAAGAGACCCAGTACTTC. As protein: CASSLSGAAQETQYF.

CDR3: CASRQTGDDEQFF. CDR3 bases: TGTGCCAGCAGACAGACAGGGGACGATGAGCAGTTCTTC. The genes are TRBV6-6 and TRBJ2-1; 8 bases line up with TRBD1. This CDR3 is built from 13 residues. V trimming: 6 bases; J trimming: 8 bases; junction bases outside the gene matches: 6. Germline assignment: CDR1 MNHNY and CDR2 SVGAGI (reference sequence).

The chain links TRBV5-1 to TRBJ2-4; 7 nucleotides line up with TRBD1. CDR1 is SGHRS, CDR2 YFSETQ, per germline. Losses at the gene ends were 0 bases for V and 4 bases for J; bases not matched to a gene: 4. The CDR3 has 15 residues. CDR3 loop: CASSLGGGAKNIQYF. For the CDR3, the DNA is TGCGCCAGCAGCTTGGGAGGGGGCGCGAAAAACATTCAGTACTTC.

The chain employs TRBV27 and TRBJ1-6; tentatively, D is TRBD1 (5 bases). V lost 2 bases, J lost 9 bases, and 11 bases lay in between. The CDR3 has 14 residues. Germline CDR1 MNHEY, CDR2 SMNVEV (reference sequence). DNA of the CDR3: TGTGCCAGCAGTTTAGGACAAAGGGGTTCACCCCTCCACTTT. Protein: CASSLGQRGSPLHF.

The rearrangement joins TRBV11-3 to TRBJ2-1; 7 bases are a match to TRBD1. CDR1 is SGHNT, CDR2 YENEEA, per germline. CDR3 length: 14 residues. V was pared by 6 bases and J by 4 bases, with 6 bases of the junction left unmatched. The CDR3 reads CASRSRQGYNEQFF. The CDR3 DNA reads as TGTGCCAGCAGGTCACGACAGGGATACAATGAGCAGTTCTTC. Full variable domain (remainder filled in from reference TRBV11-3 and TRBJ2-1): EAGVVQSPRYKIIEKKQPVAFWCNPISGHNTLYWYLQNLGQGPELLIRYENEEAVDDSQLPKDRFSAERLKGVDSTLKIQPAELGDSAVYLCASRSRQGYNEQFFGPGTRLTVL.

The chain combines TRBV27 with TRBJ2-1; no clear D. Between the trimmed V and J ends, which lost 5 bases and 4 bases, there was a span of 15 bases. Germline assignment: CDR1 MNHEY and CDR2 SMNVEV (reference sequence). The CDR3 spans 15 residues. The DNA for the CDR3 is TGTGCCAGCAGTCCCCTCGAAGACGGATACAATGAGCAGTTCTTC. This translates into CASSPLEDGYNEQFF.